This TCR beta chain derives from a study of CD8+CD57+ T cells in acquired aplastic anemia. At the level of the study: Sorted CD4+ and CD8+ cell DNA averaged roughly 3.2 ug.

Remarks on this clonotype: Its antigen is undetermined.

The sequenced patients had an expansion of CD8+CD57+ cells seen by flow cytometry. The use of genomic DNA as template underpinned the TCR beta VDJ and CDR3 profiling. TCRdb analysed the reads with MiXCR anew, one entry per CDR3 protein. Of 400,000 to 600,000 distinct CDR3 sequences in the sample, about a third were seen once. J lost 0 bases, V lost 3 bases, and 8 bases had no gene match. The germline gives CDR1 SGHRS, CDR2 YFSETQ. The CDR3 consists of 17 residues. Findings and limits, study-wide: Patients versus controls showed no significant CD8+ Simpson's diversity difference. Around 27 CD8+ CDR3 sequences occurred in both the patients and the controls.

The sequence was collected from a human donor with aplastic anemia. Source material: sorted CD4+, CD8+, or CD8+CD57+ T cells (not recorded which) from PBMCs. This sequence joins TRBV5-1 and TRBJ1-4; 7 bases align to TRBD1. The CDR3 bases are TGCGCCAGCAGCTCTACCAGGGACAGTGCAACTAATGAAAAACTGTTTTTT. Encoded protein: CASSSTRDSATNEKLFF.